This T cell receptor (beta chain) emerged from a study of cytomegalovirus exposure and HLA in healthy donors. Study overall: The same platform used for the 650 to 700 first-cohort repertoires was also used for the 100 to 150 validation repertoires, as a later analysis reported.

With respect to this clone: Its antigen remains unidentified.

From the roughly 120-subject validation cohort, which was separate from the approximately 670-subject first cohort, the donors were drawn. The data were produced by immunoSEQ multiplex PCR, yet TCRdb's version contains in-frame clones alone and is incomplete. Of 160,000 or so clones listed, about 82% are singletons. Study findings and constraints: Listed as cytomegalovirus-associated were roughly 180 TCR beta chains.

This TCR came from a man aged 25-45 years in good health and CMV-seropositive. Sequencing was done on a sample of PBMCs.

The CDR3 loop reads CASREDGYGYTF. CDR3 nucleotide sequence: TGTGCCAGCAGGGAGGATGGGTATGGCTACACCTTC. The chain employs TRBV6-5 and TRBJ1-2, with unresolved D. Between the trimmed V and J ends, which lost 6 bases and 5 bases, there was a span of 10 bases. CDR1 is MNHEY, CDR2 SVGAGI, per germline. The CDR3 sequence is 12 residues long.